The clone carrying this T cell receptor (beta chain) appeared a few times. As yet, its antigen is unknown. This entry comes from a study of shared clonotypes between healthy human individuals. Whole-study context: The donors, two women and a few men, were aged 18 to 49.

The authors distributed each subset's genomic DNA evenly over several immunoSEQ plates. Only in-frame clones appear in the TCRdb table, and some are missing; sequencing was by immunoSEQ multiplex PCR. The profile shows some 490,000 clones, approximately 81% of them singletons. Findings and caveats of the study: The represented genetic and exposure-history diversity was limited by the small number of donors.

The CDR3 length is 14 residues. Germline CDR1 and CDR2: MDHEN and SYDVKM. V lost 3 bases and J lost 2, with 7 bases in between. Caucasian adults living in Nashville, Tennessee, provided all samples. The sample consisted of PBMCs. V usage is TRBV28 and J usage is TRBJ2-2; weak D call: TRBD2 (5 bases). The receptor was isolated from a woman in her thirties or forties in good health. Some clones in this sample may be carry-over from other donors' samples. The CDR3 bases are TGTGCCAGCAGTTTTAGCGTTAACACCGGGGAGCTGTTTTTT. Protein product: CASSFSVNTGELFF.